The present T cell receptor beta chain was sequenced within a study of blood T cell repertoires in COVID-19. For the study at large: Donors in the United States, Italy and Spain gave samples during acute or convalescent COVID-19. Nucleic acid was either cDNA or gDNA, and it came from T cells, B-cell-depleted T cells, or PBMCs.

The CDR3 loop spans 15 amino acids. V was pared by 3 bases and J by 2 bases, with 8 bases between. CDR1 and CDR2 from the germline V gene are MNHEY and SMNVEV (reference sequence). In the original workflow: Quantification of nucleated cells was approximated via reference gene primer amplification. The data were produced by immunoSEQ multiplex PCR, yet TCRdb's version contains in-frame clones alone and is incomplete. The D gene and trimming were derived from the DNA, and the V and J assignments and clone size from that table. Seen here are 300,000 to 400,000 clones, over 75% observed once, and the top ten hold roughly 4.1%.

The clonotype comes from a woman aged 45-60 years with active or convalescent COVID-19. The sequenced sample was peripheral blood. The genes are TRBV27 and TRBJ2-6; possible D gene TRBD1, 6 bases. The CDR3: CASSFTGPGANVLTF. For the CDR3, the DNA is TGTGCCAGCAGTTTCACAGGGCCTGGGGCCAACGTCCTGACTTTC.